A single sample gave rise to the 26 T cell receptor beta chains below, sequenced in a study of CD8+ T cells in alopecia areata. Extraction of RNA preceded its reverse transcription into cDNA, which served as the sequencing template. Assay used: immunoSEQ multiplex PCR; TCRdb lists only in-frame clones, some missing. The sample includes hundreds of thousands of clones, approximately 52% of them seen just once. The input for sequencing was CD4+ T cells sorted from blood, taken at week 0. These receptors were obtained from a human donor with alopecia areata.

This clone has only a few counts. CDR3: CASTRGDGTNYGYTF. The CDR3 coding sequence is TGTGCCTCAACCCGAGGGGACGGCACTAACTATGGCTACACCTTC. This chain links TRBV19 with TRBJ1-2, with a possible D match to TRBD1 (5 bases). Trimming removed 11 bases at V and 0 bases at J, with 19 bases between. Germline CDR1 reads LNHDA; CDR2 reads SQIVND (reference sequence). CDR3 length: 15 residues. The full variable domain, rest sourced from reference TRBV19 and TRBJ1-2, is DGGITQSPKYLFRKEGQNVTLSCEQNLNHDAMYWYRQDPGQGLRLIYYSQIVNDFQKGDIAEGYSVSREKKESFPLTVTSAQKNPTAFYLCASTRGDGTNYGYTFGSGTRLTVV.

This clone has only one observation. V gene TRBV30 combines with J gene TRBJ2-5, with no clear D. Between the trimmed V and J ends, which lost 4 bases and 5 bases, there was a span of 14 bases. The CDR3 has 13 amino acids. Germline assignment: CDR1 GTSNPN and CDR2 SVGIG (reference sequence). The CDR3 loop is CAWKMVVGETQYF. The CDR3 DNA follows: TGTGCCTGGAAAATGGTAGTTGGCGAGACCCAGTACTTC.

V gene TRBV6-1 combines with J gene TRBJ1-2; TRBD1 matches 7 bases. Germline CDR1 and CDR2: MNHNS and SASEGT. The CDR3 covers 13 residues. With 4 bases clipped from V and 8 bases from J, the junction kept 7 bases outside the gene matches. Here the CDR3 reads CASSAGTAMGYTF. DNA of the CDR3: TGTGCCAGCAGTGCTGGGACAGCCATGGGCTACACCTTC.

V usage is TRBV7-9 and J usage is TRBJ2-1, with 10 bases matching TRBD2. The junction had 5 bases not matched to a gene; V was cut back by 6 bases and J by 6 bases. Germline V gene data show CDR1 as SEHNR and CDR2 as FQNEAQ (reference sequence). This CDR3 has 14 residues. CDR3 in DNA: TGTGCCAGCAGTCCTCCTAGCGGGAGCAATGAGCAGTTCTTC. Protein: CASSPPSGSNEQFF.

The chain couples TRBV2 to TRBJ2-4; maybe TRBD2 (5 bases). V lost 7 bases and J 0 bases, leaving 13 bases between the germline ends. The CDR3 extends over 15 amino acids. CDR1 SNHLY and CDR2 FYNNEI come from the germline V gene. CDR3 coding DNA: TGTGCCAGCAAACAGAGGGTGCTAGCCAAAAACATTCAGTACTTC. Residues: CASKQRVLAKNIQYF. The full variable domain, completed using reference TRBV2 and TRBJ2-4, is EPEVTQTPSHQVTQMGQEVILRCVPISNHLYFYWYRQILGQKVEFLVSFYNNEISEKSEIFDDQFSVERPDGSNFTLKIRSTKLEDSAMYFCASKQRVLAKNIQYFGAGTRLSVL.

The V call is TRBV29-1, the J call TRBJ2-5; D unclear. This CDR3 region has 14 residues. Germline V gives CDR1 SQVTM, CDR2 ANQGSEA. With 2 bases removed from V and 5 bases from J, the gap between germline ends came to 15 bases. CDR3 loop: CSVEKPGTGETQYF. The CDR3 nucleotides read TGCAGCGTTGAAAAGCCGGGTACCGGGGAGACCCAGTACTTC.

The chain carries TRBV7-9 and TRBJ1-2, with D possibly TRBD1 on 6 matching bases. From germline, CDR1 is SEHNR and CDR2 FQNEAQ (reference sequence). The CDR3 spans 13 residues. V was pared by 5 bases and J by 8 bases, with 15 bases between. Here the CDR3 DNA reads TGTGCCAGCAGCCCCCGACAGGATTCCGGCTACACCTTC. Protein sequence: CASSPRQDSGYTF.

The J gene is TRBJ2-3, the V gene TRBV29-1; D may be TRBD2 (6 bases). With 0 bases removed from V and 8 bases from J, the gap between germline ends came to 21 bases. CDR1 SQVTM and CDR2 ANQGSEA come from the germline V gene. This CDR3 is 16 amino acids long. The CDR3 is CSVEDLGPGGEGTQYF. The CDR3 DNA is TGCAGCGTTGAAGATCTAGGGCCCGGGGGAGAAGGTACGCAGTATTTT.

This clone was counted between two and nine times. CDR3 nucleotides: TGTGCCAGCAGCTTATACGGCGACAGGGTCTACGAGCAGTACTTC. Protein product: CASSLYGDRVYEQYF. The chain combines TRBV11-2 with TRBJ2-7; the match to TRBD1 covers 7 bases. Germline V gene lookup returns CDR1 SGHAT and CDR2 FQNNGV. J was trimmed by 3 bases and V by 2 bases; bases with no gene match: 7. The CDR3 has 15 residues.

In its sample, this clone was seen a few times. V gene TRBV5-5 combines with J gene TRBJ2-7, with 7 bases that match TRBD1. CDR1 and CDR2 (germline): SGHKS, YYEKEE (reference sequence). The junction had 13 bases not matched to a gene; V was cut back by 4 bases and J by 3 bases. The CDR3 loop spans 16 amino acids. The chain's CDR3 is CASSPHPGQTFYEQYF. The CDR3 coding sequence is TGTGCCAGCAGCCCGCACCCGGGACAGACTTTCTACGAGCAGTACTTC.

The CDR3 loop is CASLNRYQETQYF. CDR3 coding DNA: TGTGCCAGCCTGAACCGGTACCAAGAGACCCAGTACTTC. The rearrangement links TRBV7-9 to TRBJ2-5; D gene uncertain. V lost 8 bases to trimming and J lost 0 bases, with 10 bases between them. The CDR3 loop spans 13 amino acids. Germline CDR1 SEHNR, CDR2 FQNEAQ (reference sequence).

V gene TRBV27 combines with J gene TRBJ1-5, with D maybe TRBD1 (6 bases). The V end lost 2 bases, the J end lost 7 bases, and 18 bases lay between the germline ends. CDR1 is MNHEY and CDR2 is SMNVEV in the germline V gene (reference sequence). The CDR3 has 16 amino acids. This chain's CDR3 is CASSLNAGRGRQPQHF. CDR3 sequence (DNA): TGTGCCAGCAGTTTAAATGCGGGCAGGGGTCGACAGCCCCAGCATTTT.

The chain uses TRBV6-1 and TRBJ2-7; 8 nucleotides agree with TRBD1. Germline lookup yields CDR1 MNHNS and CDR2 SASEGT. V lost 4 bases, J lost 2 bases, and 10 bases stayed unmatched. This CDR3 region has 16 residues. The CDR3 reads CASSAPSGTGPYEQYF. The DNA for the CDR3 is TGTGCCAGCAGTGCCCCTTCGGGGACAGGCCCCTACGAGCAGTACTTC.

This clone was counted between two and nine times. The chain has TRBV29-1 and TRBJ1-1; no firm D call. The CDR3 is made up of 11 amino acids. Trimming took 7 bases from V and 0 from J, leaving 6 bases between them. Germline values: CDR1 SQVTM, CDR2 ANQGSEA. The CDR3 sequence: CSARMNTEAFF. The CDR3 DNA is TGCAGCGCCCGGATGAACACTGAAGCTTTCTTT.

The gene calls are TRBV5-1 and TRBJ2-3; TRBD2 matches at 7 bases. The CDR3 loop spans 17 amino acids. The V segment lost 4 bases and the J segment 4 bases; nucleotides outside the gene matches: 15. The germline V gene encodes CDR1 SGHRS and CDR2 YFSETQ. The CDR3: CASSQLRSGVTSDTQYF. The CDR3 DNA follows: TGCGCCAGCAGCCAGCTCAGGAGCGGGGTTACCTCAGATACGCAGTATTTT.

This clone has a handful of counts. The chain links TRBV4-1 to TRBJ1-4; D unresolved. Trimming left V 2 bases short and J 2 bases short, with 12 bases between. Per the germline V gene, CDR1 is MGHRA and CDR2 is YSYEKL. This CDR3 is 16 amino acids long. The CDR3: CASSQFAKFTNEKLFF. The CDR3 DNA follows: TGCGCCAGCAGCCAATTTGCAAAGTTTACTAATGAAAAACTGTTTTTT.

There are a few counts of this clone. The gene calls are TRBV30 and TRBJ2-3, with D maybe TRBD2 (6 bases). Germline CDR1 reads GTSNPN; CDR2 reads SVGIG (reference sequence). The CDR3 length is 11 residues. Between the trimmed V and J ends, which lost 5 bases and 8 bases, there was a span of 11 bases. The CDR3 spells CAWSSGGTQYF. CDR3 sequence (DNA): TGTGCCTGGTCGTCCGGGGGTACGCAGTATTTT.

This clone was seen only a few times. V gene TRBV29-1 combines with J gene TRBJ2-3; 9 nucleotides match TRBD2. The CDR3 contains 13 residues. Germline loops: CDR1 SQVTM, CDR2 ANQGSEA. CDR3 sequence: CSFGGGAGDTQYF. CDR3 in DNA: TGCAGTTTCGGCGGGGGGGCAGGAGATACGCAGTATTTT.

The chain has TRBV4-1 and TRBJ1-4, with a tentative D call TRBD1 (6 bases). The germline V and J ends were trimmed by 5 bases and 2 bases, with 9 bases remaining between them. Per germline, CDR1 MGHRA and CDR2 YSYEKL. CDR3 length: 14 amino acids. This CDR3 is CASSFRGTNEKLFF. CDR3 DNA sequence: TGCGCCAGCAGCTTCAGGGGCACTAATGAAAAACTGTTTTTT.

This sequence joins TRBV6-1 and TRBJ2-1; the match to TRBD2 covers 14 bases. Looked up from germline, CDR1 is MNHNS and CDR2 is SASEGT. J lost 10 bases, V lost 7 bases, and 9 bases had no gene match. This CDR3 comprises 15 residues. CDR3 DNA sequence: TGTGCCAGCACCGAGACTAGCGGGGGGGCTGGAGAGCAGTTCTTC. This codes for CASTETSGGAGEQFF.

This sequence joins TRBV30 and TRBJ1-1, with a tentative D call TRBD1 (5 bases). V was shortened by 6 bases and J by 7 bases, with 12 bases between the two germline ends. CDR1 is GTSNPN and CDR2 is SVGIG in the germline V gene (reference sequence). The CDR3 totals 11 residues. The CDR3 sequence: CACQGRGEAFF. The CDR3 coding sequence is TGTGCCTGCCAGGGAAGGGGTGAAGCTTTCTTT. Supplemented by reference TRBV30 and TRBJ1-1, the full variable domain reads SQTIHQWPATLVQPVGSPLSLECTVEGTSNPNLYWYRQAAGRGLQLLFYSVGIGQISSEVPQNLSASRPQDRQFILSSKKLLLSDSGFYLCACQGRGEAFFGQGTRLTVV.

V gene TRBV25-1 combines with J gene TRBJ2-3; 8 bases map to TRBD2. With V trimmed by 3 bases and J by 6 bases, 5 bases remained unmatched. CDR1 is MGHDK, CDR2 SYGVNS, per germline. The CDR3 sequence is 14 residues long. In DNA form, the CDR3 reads TGTGCCAGCAGTGATGGGCTAGCGGGTGATACGCAGTATTTT. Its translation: CASSDGLAGDTQYF. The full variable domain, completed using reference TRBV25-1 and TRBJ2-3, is EADIYQTPRYLVIGTGKKITLECSQTMGHDKMYWYQQDPGMELHLIHYSYGVNSTEKGDLSSESTVSRIRTEHFPLTLESARPSHTSQYLCASSDGLAGDTQYFGPGTRLTVL.

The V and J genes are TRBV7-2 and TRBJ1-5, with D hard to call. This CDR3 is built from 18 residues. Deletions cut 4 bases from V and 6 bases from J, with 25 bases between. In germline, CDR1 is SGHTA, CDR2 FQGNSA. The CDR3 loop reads CASSSAFGRANPGQPQHF. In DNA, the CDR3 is TGTGCCAGCAGCTCCGCCTTTGGGCGCGCCAACCCTGGTCAGCCCCAGCATTTT.

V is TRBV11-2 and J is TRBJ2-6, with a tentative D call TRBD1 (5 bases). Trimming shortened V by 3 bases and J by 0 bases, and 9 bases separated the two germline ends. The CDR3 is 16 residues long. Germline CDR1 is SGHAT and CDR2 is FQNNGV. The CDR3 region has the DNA TGTGCCAGCAGCTTCACAGGTGTCTCTGGGGCCAACGTCCTGACTTTC. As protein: CASSFTGVSGANVLTF.

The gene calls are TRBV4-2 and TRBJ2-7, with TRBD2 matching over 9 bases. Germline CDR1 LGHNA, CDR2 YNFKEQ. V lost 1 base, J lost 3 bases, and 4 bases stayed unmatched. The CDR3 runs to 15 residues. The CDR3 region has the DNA TGTGCCAGCAGCCAAGCGCTACTAGCGGGCTACGAGCAGTACTTC. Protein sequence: CASSQALLAGYEQYF.

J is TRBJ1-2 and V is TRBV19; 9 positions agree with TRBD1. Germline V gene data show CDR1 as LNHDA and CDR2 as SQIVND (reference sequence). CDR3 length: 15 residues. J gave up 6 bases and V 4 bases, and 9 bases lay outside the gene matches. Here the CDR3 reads CASSTPMGQGHGYTF. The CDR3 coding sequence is TGTGCCAGTAGTACTCCAATGGGACAGGGACATGGCTACACCTTC.